Listed below are T cell receptor beta chains from one sample, sequenced in a study of regulatory T cells in long-lasting Graves disease. MiXCR, run by TCRdb on the multiplex PCR reads, gives a single entry per CDR3 protein. Among about 440,000 distinct CDR3 sequences listed, about 16% were seen once. Separately, the same data were catalogued under a study of T cells in Graves' hyperthyroidism and ophthalmopathy.

The sample was peripheral blood mononuclear cells (PBMCs), taken at new diagnosis, from a patient treated with antithyroid drugs. The receptors were sampled from a woman under 30 with Graves disease. The CDR3 runs from the conserved cysteine through the conserved F or W. D genes are given only for firm matches. The listing skips clone size in some rows; elsewhere it reads once, few, many or a size class.

J,size,V,D,DNA,CDR3
TRBJ2-7,many,TRBV7-9,-,TGTGCCAGCAGCTTAGCAGGGGGCTCCTACGAGCAGTACTTC,CASSLAGGSYEQYF
TRBJ2-7,few,TRBV5-1,-,TGCGCCAGCAGGAGAGAGGGATCATACGAGCAGTACTTC,CASRREGSYEQYF
TRBJ2-7,few,TRBV6-5,-,TGTGCCAGCAGTTACGGACAACAGGGCTACGAGCAGTACTTC,CASSYGQQGYEQYF
TRBJ1-5,-,TRBV20-1,-,TGCAGTGCTAGAGAGGGAACTCTACAGCCCCAGCATTTT,CSAREGTLQPQHF
TRBJ2-1,many,TRBV5-1,-,TGCGCCAGCAGCTTGGGTCTAGCGTCTCACAATGAGCAGTTCTTC,CASSLGLASHNEQFF
TRBJ1-3,-,TRBV12-3/TRBV12-4,-,TGTGCCAGCAGTTTTGACGGAGGCCCCATATATTTT,CASSFDGGPIYF
TRBJ2-7,many,TRBV3-1,-,TGTGCCAGCAGCCAAGCGGGAAACGAGCAGTACTTC,CASSQAGNEQYF
TRBJ2-3,few,TRBV30,TRBD2,TGTGCCTGGAGTGTACCACTAGCGGGAGTAACAGATACGCAGTATTTT,CAWSVPLAGVTDTQYF
TRBJ2-7,-,TRBV30,TRBD1,TGTGCCTGGAGTGTTTTCACAGGGGTGCAGTACTTC,CAWSVFTGVQYF
TRBJ1-1,few,TRBV29-1,-,TGCAGCGTGAAGAACACTGAAGCTTTCTTT,CSVKNTEAFF
TRBJ2-2,-,TRBV5-4,TRBD2,TGTGCCAGCAGCTCTCAGCGGGAGAGGGTCGGGGAGCTGTTTTTT,CASSSQRERVGELFF
TRBJ1-1,-,TRBV15,-,TGTGCCACCAGCAGAGGAGGAGGGGCGCCCACTGAAGCTTTCTTT,CATSRGGGAPTEAFF
TRBJ2-1,-,TRBV29-1,-,TGCAGCGTTTCCGGATTGAGCTCCTACAATGAGCAGTTCTTC,CSVSGLSSYNEQFF
TRBJ2-2,many,TRBV5-5,TRBD1,TGTGCCAGCAGCCCGCCCGGGACAGGGGGTATCACCGGGGAGCTGTTTTTT,CASSPPGTGGITGELFF
TRBJ1-1,-,TRBV12-3/TRBV12-4,-,TGTGCCAACAGCCCGACAGGGAACACTGAAGCTTTCTTT,CANSPTGNTEAFF
TRBJ2-7,few,TRBV7-9,TRBD1,TGTGCCAGCAGGCGTAACCGGGACAGCGTCTACGAGCAGTACTTC,CASRRNRDSVYEQYF
TRBJ2-3,-,TRBV3-1,-,TGTGCCAGCAGCCTTTCTACGCCGGACCGCACAGATACGCAGTATTTT,CASSLSTPDRTDTQYF
TRBJ2-2,many,TRBV30,-,TGTGCCTGGAGACCCCTATCGAGGACCGGGGAGCTGTTTTTT,CAWRPLSRTGELFF
TRBJ2-1,few,TRBV20-1,-,TGCAGTGCACCCCTGCGGAGCTCCTACAATGAGCAGTTCTTC,CSAPLRSSYNEQFF
TRBJ1-2,-,TRBV20-1,TRBD1,TGCAGTGCTTTTTCCACAGGGGGAGGCTACACCTTC,CSAFSTGGGYTF